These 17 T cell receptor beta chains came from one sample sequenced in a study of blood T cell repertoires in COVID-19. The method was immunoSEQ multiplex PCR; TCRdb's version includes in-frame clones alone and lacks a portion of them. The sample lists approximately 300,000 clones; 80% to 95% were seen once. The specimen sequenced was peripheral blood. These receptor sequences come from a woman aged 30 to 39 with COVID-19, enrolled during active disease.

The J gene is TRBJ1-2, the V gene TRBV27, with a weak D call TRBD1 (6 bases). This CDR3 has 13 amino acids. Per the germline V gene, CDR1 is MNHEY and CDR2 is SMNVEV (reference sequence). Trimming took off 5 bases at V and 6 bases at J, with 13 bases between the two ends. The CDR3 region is CASSKDSWNGYTF. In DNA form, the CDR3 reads TGTGCCAGCAGTAAGGACAGTTGGAATGGCTACACCTTC.

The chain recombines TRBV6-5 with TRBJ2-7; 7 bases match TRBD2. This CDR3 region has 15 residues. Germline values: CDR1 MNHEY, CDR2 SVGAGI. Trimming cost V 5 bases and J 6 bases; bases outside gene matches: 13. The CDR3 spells CASSRSSGRWREQYF. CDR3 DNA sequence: TGTGCCAGCAGTCGTTCTAGCGGTCGGTGGCGCGAGCAGTACTTC.

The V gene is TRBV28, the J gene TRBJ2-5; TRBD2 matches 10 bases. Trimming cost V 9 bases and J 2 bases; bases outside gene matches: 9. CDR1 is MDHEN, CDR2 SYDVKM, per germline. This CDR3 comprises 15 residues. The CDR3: CASSATSGVQETQYF. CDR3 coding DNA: TGTGCCAGTAGTGCCACTAGCGGGGTACAAGAGACCCAGTACTTC.

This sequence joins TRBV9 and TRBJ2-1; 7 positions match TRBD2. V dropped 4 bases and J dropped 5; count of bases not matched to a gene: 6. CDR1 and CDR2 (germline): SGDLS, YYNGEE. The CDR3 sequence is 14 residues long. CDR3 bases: TGTGCCAGCAGCACCTCCGGGACTAACAATGAGCAGTTCTTC. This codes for CASSTSGTNNEQFF.

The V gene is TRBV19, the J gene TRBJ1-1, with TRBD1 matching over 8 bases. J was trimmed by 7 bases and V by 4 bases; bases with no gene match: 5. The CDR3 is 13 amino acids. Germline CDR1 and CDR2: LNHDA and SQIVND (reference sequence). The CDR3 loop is CASSKQGVVEAFF. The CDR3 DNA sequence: TGTGCCAGTAGTAAACAGGGGGTCGTTGAAGCTTTCTTT.

The CDR3 DNA reads as TGCGCCAGCAGCCAAGTCGCGGTTATAGGTACGCAGTATTTT. As protein: CASSQVAVIGTQYF. The chain combines TRBV4-1 with TRBJ2-3; the D is unclear. Trimming took 1 base from V and 8 from J, leaving 13 bases between them. Germline V CDR1 and CDR2: MGHRA, YSYEKL. This CDR3 comprises 14 residues.

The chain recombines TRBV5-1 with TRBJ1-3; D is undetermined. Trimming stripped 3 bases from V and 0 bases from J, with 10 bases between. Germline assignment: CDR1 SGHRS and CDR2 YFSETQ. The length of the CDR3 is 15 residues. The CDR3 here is CASSSDSGSGNTIYF. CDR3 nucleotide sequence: TGCGCCAGCAGCTCTGACTCGGGCTCTGGAAACACCATATATTTT.

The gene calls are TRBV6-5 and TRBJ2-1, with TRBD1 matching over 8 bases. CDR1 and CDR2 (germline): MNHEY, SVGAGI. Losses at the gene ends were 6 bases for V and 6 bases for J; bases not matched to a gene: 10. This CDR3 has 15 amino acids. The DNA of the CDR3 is TGTGCCAGCAGGCCCGGACAGGGAGTCTTCAATGAGCAGTTCTTC. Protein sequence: CASRPGQGVFNEQFF.

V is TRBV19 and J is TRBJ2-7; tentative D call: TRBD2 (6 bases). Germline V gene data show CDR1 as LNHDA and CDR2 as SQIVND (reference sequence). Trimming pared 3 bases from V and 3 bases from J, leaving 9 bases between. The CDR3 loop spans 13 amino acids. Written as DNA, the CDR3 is TGTGCCAGTAGTATTGGGGGGAACTACGAGCAGTACTTC. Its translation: CASSIGGNYEQYF.

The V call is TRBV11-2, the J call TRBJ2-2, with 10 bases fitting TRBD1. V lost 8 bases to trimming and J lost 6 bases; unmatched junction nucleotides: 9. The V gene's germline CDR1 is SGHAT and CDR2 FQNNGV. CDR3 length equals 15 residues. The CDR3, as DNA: TGTGCCAGCGGCCAGACAGGGGGCGCCCCCGGGGAGCTGTTTTTT. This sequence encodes CASGQTGGAPGELFF. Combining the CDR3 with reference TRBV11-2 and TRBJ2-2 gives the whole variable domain EAGVAQSPRYKIIEKRQSVAFWCNPISGHATLYWYQQILGQGPKLLIQFQNNGVVDDSQLPKDRFSAERLKGVDSTLKIQPAKLEDSAVYLCASGQTGGAPGELFFGEGSRLTVL.

CDR3 DNA: TGTGCCAGCAGCCCTCACCGGACTAGCGGCAAAACCTGGGGCGCAGATACGCAGTATTTT. It translates to CASSPHRTSGKTWGADTQYF. The chain couples TRBV4-2 to TRBJ2-3, with 10 bases aligning to TRBD2. Germline V gives CDR1 LGHNA, CDR2 YNFKEQ. This CDR3 has 20 amino acids. J lost 4 bases, V lost 4 bases, and 20 bases had no gene match.

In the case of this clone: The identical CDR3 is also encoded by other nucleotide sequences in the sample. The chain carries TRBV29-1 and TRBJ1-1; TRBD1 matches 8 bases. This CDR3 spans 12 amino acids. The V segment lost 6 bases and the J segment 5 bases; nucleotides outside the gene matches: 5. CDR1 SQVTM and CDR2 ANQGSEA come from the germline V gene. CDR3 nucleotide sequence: TGCAGCGTAGGACAGGGAGGAACTGAAGCTTTCTTT. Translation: CSVGQGGTEAFF.

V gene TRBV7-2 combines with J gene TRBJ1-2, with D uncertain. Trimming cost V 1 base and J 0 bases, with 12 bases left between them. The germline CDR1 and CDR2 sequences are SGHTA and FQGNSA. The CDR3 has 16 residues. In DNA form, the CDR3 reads TGTGCCAGCAGCTTAGTGGCGGGATTTGCTAACTATGGCTACACCTTC. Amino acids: CASSLVAGFANYGYTF. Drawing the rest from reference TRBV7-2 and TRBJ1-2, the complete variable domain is GAGVSQSPSNKVTEKGKDVELRCDPISGHTALYWYRQSLGQGLEFLIYFQGNSAPDKSGLPSDRFSAERTGGSVSTLTIQRTQQEDSAVYLCASSLVAGFANYGYTFGSGTRLTVV.

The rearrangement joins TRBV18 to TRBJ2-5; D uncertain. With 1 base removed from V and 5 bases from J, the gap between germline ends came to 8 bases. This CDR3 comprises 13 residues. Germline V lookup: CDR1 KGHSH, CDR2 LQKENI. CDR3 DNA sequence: TGTGCCAGCTCACCACAGAGCGCGGAGACCCAGTACTTC. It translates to CASSPQSAETQYF.

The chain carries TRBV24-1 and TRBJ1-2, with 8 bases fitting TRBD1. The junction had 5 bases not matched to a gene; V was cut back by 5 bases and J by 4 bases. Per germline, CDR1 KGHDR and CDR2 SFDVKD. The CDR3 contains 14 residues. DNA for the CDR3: TGTGCCACCAGTGGTCCCGGGACAGGCTATGGCTACACCTTC. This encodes CATSGPGTGYGYTF.

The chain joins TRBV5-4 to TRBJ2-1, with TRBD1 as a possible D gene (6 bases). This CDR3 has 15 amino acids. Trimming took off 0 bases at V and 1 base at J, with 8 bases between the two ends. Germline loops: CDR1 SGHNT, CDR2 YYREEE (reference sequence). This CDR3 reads CASSLDGQSYNEQFF. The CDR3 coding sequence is TGTGCCAGCAGCTTGGATGGACAGTCCTACAATGAGCAGTTCTTC.

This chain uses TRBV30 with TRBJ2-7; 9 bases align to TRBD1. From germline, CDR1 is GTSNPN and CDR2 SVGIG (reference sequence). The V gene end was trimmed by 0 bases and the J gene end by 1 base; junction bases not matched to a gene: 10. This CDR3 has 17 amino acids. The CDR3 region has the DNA TGTGCCTGGAGTGTGGGACCCTGGACAGGGGCTTCCTACGAGCAGTACTTC. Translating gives CAWSVGPWTGASYEQYF.